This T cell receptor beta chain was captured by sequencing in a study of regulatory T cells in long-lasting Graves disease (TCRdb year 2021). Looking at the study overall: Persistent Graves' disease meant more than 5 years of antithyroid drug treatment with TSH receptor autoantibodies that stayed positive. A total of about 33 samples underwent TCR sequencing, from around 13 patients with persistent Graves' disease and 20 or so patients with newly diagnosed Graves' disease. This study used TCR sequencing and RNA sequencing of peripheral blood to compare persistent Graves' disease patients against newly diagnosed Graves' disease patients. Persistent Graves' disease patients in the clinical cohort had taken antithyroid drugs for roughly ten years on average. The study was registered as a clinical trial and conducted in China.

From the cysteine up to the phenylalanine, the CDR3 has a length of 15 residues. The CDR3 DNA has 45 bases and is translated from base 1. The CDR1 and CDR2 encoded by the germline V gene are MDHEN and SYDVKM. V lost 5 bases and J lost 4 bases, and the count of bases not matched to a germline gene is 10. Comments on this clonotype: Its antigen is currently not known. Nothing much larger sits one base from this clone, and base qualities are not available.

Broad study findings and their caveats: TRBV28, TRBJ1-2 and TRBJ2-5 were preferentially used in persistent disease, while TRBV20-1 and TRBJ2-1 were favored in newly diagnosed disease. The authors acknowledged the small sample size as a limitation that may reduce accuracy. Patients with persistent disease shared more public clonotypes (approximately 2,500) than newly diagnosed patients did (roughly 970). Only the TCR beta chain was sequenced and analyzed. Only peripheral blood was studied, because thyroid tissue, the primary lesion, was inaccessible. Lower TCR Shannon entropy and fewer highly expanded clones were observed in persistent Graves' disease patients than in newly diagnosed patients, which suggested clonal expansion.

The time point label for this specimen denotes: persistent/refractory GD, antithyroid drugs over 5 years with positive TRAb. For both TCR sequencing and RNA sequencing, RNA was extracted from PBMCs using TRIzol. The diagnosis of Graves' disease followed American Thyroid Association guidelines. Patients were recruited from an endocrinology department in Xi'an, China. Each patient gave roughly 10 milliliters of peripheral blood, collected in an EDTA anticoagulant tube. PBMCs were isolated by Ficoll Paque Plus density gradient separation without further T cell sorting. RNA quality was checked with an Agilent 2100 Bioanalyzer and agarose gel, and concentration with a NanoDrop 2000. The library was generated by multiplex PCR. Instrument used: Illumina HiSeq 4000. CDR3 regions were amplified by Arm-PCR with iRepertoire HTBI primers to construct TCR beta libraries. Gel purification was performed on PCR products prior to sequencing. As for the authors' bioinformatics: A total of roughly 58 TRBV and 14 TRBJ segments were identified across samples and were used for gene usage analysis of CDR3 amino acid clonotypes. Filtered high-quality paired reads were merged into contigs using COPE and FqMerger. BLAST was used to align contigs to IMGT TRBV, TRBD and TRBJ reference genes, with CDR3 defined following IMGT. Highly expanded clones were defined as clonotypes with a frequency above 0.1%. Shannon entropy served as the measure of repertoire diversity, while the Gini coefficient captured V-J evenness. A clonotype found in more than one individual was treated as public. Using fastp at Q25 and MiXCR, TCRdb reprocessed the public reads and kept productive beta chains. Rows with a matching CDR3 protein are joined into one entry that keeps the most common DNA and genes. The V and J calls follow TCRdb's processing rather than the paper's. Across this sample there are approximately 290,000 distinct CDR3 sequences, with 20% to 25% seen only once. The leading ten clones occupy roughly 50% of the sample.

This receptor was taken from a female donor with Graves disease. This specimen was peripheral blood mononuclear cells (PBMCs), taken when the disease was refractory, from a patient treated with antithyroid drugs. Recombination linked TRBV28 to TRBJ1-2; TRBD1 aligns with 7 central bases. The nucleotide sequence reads TGTGCCAGCAGTCAGGCGGGGACAGACCTCTATGGCTACACCTTC. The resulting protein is CASSQAGTDLYGYTF.